These T cell receptor beta chains were read from a single sample in a study of T-cell memory formation after mild COVID-19. TCRdb re-called the 5' RACE reads with MiXCR, one entry per CDR3 protein. The sample lists just over 300,000 distinct CDR3 sequences; approximately 19% were seen once. Sequenced sample: PBMCs or a T cell subset sorted from them (not recorded which). These receptors were obtained from a man younger than 30 who had mild COVID-19 (a few samples of this study predate the infection). Cell type and time point are not known. The conserved cysteine and the conserved F or W are not part of the CDR3 here. Each record gives: J gene, V gene, D gene, CDR3 length, CDR3 protein. D genes are given only for firm matches.

J gene: TRBJ2-1
V gene: TRBV20-1
D gene: .
CDR3 length: 11
CDR3 protein: SEYLKSYNEQF

J gene: TRBJ2-7
V gene: TRBV7-9
D gene: TRBD2
CDR3 length: 11
CDR3 protein: ASGRTAYPEQY

J gene: TRBJ1-3
V gene: TRBV2
D gene: .
CDR3 length: 12
CDR3 protein: ASSVRRPGNTIY

J gene: TRBJ2-1
V gene: TRBV5-1
D gene: .
CDR3 length: 14
CDR3 protein: ASSLPSPGTYNEQF

J gene: TRBJ1-5
V gene: TRBV5-1
D gene: .
CDR3 length: 13
CDR3 protein: ASSLGVQANQPQH

J gene: TRBJ2-1
V gene: TRBV7-6
D gene: TRBD2
CDR3 length: 14
CDR3 protein: ASSISGAQFGNEQF

J gene: TRBJ2-1
V gene: TRBV11-1
D gene: TRBD2
CDR3 length: 11
CDR3 protein: ASRYGGYNEQF

J gene: TRBJ1-5
V gene: TRBV5-6
D gene: .
CDR3 length: 10
CDR3 protein: ASSGPSQPQH

J gene: TRBJ2-7
V gene: TRBV5-1
D gene: .
CDR3 length: 11
CDR3 protein: ASRNQGSDEQY

J gene: TRBJ1-6
V gene: TRBV4-2
D gene: .
CDR3 length: 16
CDR3 protein: ASSQVPDTSSYNSPLH

J gene: TRBJ2-3
V gene: TRBV7-9
D gene: .
CDR3 length: 14
CDR3 protein: ASSLVAGRLTDTQY

J gene: TRBJ2-3
V gene: TRBV20-1
D gene: .
CDR3 length: 8
CDR3 protein: SAIWDTQY

J gene: TRBJ2-2
V gene: TRBV6-1
D gene: TRBD2
CDR3 length: 12
CDR3 protein: ASRKRGGAGELF

J gene: TRBJ1-2
V gene: TRBV6-5
D gene: TRBD1
CDR3 length: 11
CDR3 protein: ASSPQGAEGYT

J gene: TRBJ1-1
V gene: TRBV6-5
D gene: .
CDR3 length: 10
CDR3 protein: ASSYGGVEAF

J gene: TRBJ1-5
V gene: TRBV6-5
D gene: .
CDR3 length: 10
CDR3 protein: ASSMRGQPQH

J gene: TRBJ1-5
V gene: TRBV25-1
D gene: .
CDR3 length: 12
CDR3 protein: ASSDGQNNQPQH

J gene: TRBJ2-1
V gene: TRBV4-2
D gene: .
CDR3 length: 14
CDR3 protein: ASSQEAGLARGEQF

J gene: TRBJ2-7
V gene: TRBV29-1
D gene: .
CDR3 length: 12
CDR3 protein: SVFSPGGRYEQY

J gene: TRBJ2-5
V gene: TRBV19
D gene: .
CDR3 length: 14
CDR3 protein: ASSMRAGAGQETQY

J gene: TRBJ2-3
V gene: TRBV19
D gene: .
CDR3 length: 18
CDR3 protein: ASSNVGSGAGAPGTDTQY

J gene: TRBJ1-3
V gene: TRBV12-3/TRBV12-4
D gene: .
CDR3 length: 12
CDR3 protein: ASNPANSGNTIY

J gene: TRBJ1-2
V gene: TRBV7-9
D gene: TRBD1
CDR3 length: 14
CDR3 protein: ASSPLGTGLSYGYT

J gene: TRBJ1-6
V gene: TRBV4-1
D gene: TRBD1
CDR3 length: 13
CDR3 protein: ASSQDPTGVSPLH

J gene: TRBJ2-3
V gene: TRBV20-1
D gene: TRBD2
CDR3 length: 13
CDR3 protein: SARALAGGTDTQY

J gene: TRBJ2-1
V gene: TRBV9
D gene: .
CDR3 length: 13
CDR3 protein: ASSQAFRGDNEQF

J gene: TRBJ1-1
V gene: TRBV14
D gene: .
CDR3 length: 12
CDR3 protein: ASSPIQGPTEAF

J gene: TRBJ1-1
V gene: TRBV5-4
D gene: .
CDR3 length: 13
CDR3 protein: ASSLSEVWNTEAF

J gene: TRBJ1-4
V gene: TRBV7-8
D gene: TRBD1
CDR3 length: 13
CDR3 protein: ASIVGTAVNEKLF

J gene: TRBJ2-3
V gene: TRBV7-2
D gene: .
CDR3 length: 12
CDR3 protein: ASSSVVASDTQY

J gene: TRBJ2-3
V gene: TRBV6-4
D gene: TRBD2
CDR3 length: 13
CDR3 protein: ASSQVAGGLDTQY

J gene: TRBJ2-1
V gene: TRBV5-5
D gene: .
CDR3 length: 13
CDR3 protein: ASRQDSSSYNEQF

J gene: TRBJ2-5
V gene: TRBV4-1
D gene: .
CDR3 length: 14
CDR3 protein: ASSQEVGRRAETQY

J gene: TRBJ1-5
V gene: TRBV4-1
D gene: .
CDR3 length: 13
CDR3 protein: ASSQEQISNQPQH

J gene: TRBJ1-1
V gene: TRBV7-2
D gene: TRBD1
CDR3 length: 11
CDR3 protein: ASSFGQGLEAF

J gene: TRBJ1-1
V gene: TRBV12-3/TRBV12-4
D gene: TRBD1
CDR3 length: 13
CDR3 protein: ASRGTGGWDTEAF

J gene: TRBJ2-7
V gene: TRBV4-3
D gene: .
CDR3 length: 11
CDR3 protein: ASSPGKGYEQY

J gene: TRBJ2-7
V gene: TRBV10-2
D gene: .
CDR3 length: 10
CDR3 protein: ASGASFHEQY

J gene: TRBJ2-2
V gene: TRBV7-9
D gene: TRBD1
CDR3 length: 10
CDR3 protein: ASSGTAGELF

J gene: TRBJ2-3
V gene: TRBV30
D gene: TRBD1
CDR3 length: 12
CDR3 protein: AWKGQGRTDTQY

J gene: TRBJ2-7
V gene: TRBV5-1
D gene: TRBD1
CDR3 length: 13
CDR3 protein: ASSLPGQGVYEQY

J gene: TRBJ2-7
V gene: TRBV19
D gene: .
CDR3 length: 11
CDR3 protein: ASSARSSAEQY

J gene: TRBJ1-4
V gene: TRBV20-1
D gene: .
CDR3 length: 11
CDR3 protein: SARGQGSEKLF

J gene: TRBJ2-5
V gene: TRBV5-1
D gene: TRBD2
CDR3 length: 14
CDR3 protein: ASSVTRLAGVETQY

J gene: TRBJ2-3
V gene: TRBV7-2
D gene: .
CDR3 length: 14
CDR3 protein: ASSLVIGSGPDTQY

J gene: TRBJ1-6
V gene: TRBV11-2
D gene: .
CDR3 length: 14
CDR3 protein: ASSLQSLGSLSPLH

J gene: TRBJ1-2
V gene: TRBV3-1
D gene: .
CDR3 length: 12
CDR3 protein: ASSQDLALGGYT

J gene: TRBJ1-1
V gene: TRBV7-9
D gene: TRBD1
CDR3 length: 11
CDR3 protein: ASSPGTGRRAF

J gene: TRBJ1-5
V gene: TRBV6-2/TRBV6-3
D gene: .
CDR3 length: 12
CDR3 protein: ASARGNSNQPQH

J gene: TRBJ2-7
V gene: TRBV18
D gene: TRBD2
CDR3 length: 13
CDR3 protein: ASSPSGGYSNEQY

J gene: TRBJ2-3
V gene: TRBV7-9
D gene: .
CDR3 length: 10
CDR3 protein: ASSPTGDTQY

J gene: TRBJ2-3
V gene: TRBV6-1
D gene: TRBD1
CDR3 length: 12
CDR3 protein: ASSELQGSDTQY